A selection of T cell receptor beta chains follows, all from one sample in a study of cytomegalovirus exposure and HLA in healthy donors. Sequencing was performed with immunoSEQ multiplex PCR; in TCRdb, only in-frame clones are kept and a portion is missing. Of roughly 190,000 clones listed, 79% are singletons. Material: PBMCs. Source of these receptors: a girl aged 5 to 17 in good health and CMV-seropositive. Both conserved end residues are part of each CDR3. D genes are given only for firm matches. Rows may omit the clone size; those that give it use once, few, many or a size class.

clone_size d_call j_call v_call cdr3_aa cdr3_nt
. TRBD1 TRBJ2-1 TRBV4-3 CASSQDTRDRGWDEQFF TGCGCCAGCAGCCAAGATACCCGGGACAGGGGCTGGGATGAGCAGTTCTTC
. . TRBJ2-3 TRBV2 CASRLQGTTDTQYF TGTGCCAGCAGACTCCAGGGTACGACAGATACGCAGTATTTT
. . TRBJ2-1 TRBV11-2 CASSEEPGLGQFF TGTGCCAGCAGCGAAGAACCGGGACTTGGGCAGTTCTTC
. . TRBJ2-5 TRBV18 CASSGRGAEETQYF TGTGCCAGCTCAGGTCGGGGGGCGGAAGAGACCCAGTACTTC
. . TRBJ2-1 TRBV12-5 CASGLVVSGNNEQFF TGTGCTAGTGGTTTGGTAGTATCCGGGAACAATGAGCAGTTCTTC
few . TRBJ2-3 TRBV14 CASSQDLGQPTGDTQYF TGTGCCAGCAGCCAAGATTTAGGACAGCCCACGGGGGATACGCAGTATTTT
. . TRBJ2-5 TRBV6-5 CASSYRETQYF TGTGCCAGCAGTTACCGTGAGACCCAGTACTTC
. TRBD1 TRBJ2-3 TRBV13 CASSLARGHMDTQYF TGTGCCAGCAGCTTAGCCAGGGGGCATATGGATACGCAGTATTTT
. . TRBJ2-7 TRBV19 CASSIRSSYGQYF TGTGCCAGTAGTATACGGAGCTCCTACGGGCAGTACTTC
. . TRBJ1-2 TRBV14 CASSQAGVGYGYTF TGTGCCAGCAGCCAAGCAGGGGTGGGCTATGGCTACACCTTC
. TRBD1 TRBJ2-7 TRBV11-2 CASASDRGSIYEQYF TGTGCCAGCGCGTCGGACAGGGGGTCTATATACGAGCAGTACTTC
. . TRBJ1-3 TRBV7-9 CASSDSRNTIYF TGTGCCAGCTCAGACAGCCGAAACACCATATATTTT
. TRBD1 TRBJ1-2 TRBV5-4 CASSPHPGQGNTF TGTGCCAGCAGCCCCCACCCCGGACAGGGTAACACCTTC
. TRBD1 TRBJ2-7 TRBV18 CASSPPTGQGDYEQYF TGTGCCAGCTCACCTCCCACTGGACAGGGGGACTACGAGCAGTACTTC
. TRBD1 TRBJ1-6 TRBV10-1 CASSPDRGVNSPLHF TGCGCCAGCAGTCCGGACAGGGGGGTCAATTCACCCCTCCACTTT
. TRBD1 TRBJ2-5 TRBV5-8 CASSLRQGSETQYF TGTGCCAGCAGCTTACGACAGGGGAGTGAGACCCAGTACTTC
. TRBD2 TRBJ2-1 TRBV7-8 CASSLWGSGGANEQFF TGTGCCAGCAGCTTATGGGGTAGCGGGGGGGCAAATGAGCAGTTCTTC
. TRBD2 TRBJ2-3 TRBV5-4 CASKTSGGADTQYF TGTGCCAGCAAAACTAGCGGGGGGGCTGATACGCAGTATTTT
. . TRBJ2-2 TRBV7-9 CASSLKDSINTGELFF TGTGCCAGCAGCTTAAAGGACAGTATAAACACCGGGGAGCTGTTTTTT
few . TRBJ1-2 TRBV7-2 CASSLSRMVYGYTF TGTGCCAGCAGCTTATCCAGGATGGTCTATGGCTACACCTTC
medium-sized . TRBJ2-1 TRBV7-2 CASTRRGTAALNEQFF TGTGCCAGCACCCGCCGGGGGACAGCGGCTTTGAACGAGCAGTTCTTC
. TRBD2 TRBJ2-7 TRBV19 CASSIAQGGSEQYF TGTGCCAGTAGTATAGCCCAGGGAGGGAGCGAGCAGTACTTC
. . TRBJ1-1 TRBV18 CASSPSTGPWNTEAFF TGTGCCAGCTCGCCTAGTACAGGGCCCTGGAACACTGAAGCTTTCTTT
. TRBD1 TRBJ2-7 TRBV11-3 CASRRTGTHEQYF TGTGCCAGCAGACGGACAGGGACCCACGAGCAGTACTTC
. TRBD1 TRBJ1-6 TRBV5-1 CASSLWGTGDSPLHF TGCGCCAGCAGCTTGTGGGGGACAGGTGATTCACCCCTCCACTTT
. . TRBJ1-1 TRBV7-9 CASSLARSPRRKHAEAFF TGTGCCAGCAGCTTAGCACGGAGTCCCCGGAGAAAACACGCTGAAGCTTTCTTT
. . TRBJ2-5 TRBV27 CASSLRDSLQETQYF TGTGCCAGCAGTCTCCGTGACAGTCTCCAAGAGACCCAGTACTTC
. . TRBJ2-7 TRBV4-2 CASSRTGSPNYEQYF TGTGCCAGCAGCCGTACCGGGTCCCCTAATTACGAGCAGTACTTC
. . TRBJ1-1 TRBV2 CATGGWQKNTEAFF TGTGCCACGGGGGGGTGGCAGAAGAACACTGAAGCTTTCTTT
. . TRBJ1-1 TRBV5-1 CASSATGPNTEAFF TGCGCCAGCAGCGCTACAGGGCCGAACACTGAAGCTTTCTTT
. . TRBJ1-3 TRBV2 CASTKYQGTIYF TGTGCCAGCACGAAGTATCAGGGCACCATATATTTT
. TRBD2 TRBJ2-7 TRBV5-3 CARSLSQRDYEQYF TGTGCCAGAAGCTTGTCTCAGCGGGACTACGAGCAGTACTTC
. . TRBJ2-7 TRBV4-3 CASSQDRAYEQYF TGCGCCAGCAGCCAAGATCGGGCCTACGAGCAGTACTTC
. TRBD1 TRBJ1-1 TRBV5-8 CASSLSQTGGNTEAFF TGTGCCAGCAGCTTGTCCCAAACAGGGGGGAACACTGAAGCTTTCTTT
. TRBD1 TRBJ2-1 TRBV7-2 CASSLGTGYNEQFF TGTGCCAGCAGCTTGGGGACAGGATACAATGAGCAGTTCTTC
. TRBD2 TRBJ2-7 TRBV29-1 CSVELSGGAYEQYF TGCAGCGTTGAACTTAGCGGGGGGGCCTACGAGCAGTACTTC
. TRBD1 TRBJ2-7 TRBV30 CAWGGQGPYEQYF TGTGCCTGGGGGGGACAGGGACCCTACGAGCAGTACTTC
few . TRBJ1-3 TRBV10-2 CASSPPGNTIYF TGCGCCAGCAGTCCTCCTGGAAACACCATATATTTT
. . TRBJ2-7 TRBV19 CASSNEGRGPYEQYF TGTGCCAGTAGTAATGAAGGGCGGGGGCCCTACGAGCAGTACTTC
. TRBD1 TRBJ2-7 TRBV6-5 CASSYSGQPYEQYF TGTGCCAGCAGTTACTCGGGACAGCCCTACGAGCAGTACTTC
. . TRBJ2-7 TRBV10-3 CATGKGPYEQYF TGTGCCACGGGTAAGGGGCCCTACGAGCAGTACTTC
. TRBD1 TRBJ1-1 TRBV27 CATGQGYTEAFF TGTGCCACAGGACAGGGCTACACTGAAGCTTTCTTT
. . TRBJ1-2 TRBV5-4 CASRSQGDWGYTF TGTGCCAGCCGTTCACAGGGAGACTGGGGCTACACCTTC
. TRBD1 TRBJ2-3 TRBV9 CASSKTGDPNTQYF TGTGCCAGCAGTAAAACAGGGGACCCAAATACGCAGTATTTT
. . TRBJ2-1 TRBV7-7 CASSLGYRATYNEQFF TGTGCCAGCAGCTTGGGTTACAGGGCGACCTACAATGAGCAGTTCTTC
. . TRBJ1-2 TRBV6-5 CASSYSTEYGYTF TGTGCCAGCAGTTACTCGACAGAGTATGGCTACACCTTC
. . TRBJ2-1 TRBV11-2 CASSSIAYEQFF TGTGCCAGCAGCTCAATAGCGTATGAGCAGTTCTTC
. TRBD1 TRBJ1-2 TRBV7-2 CASSDRQGDNYGYTF TGTGCCAGCAGCGACCGACAGGGCGATAACTATGGCTACACCTTC